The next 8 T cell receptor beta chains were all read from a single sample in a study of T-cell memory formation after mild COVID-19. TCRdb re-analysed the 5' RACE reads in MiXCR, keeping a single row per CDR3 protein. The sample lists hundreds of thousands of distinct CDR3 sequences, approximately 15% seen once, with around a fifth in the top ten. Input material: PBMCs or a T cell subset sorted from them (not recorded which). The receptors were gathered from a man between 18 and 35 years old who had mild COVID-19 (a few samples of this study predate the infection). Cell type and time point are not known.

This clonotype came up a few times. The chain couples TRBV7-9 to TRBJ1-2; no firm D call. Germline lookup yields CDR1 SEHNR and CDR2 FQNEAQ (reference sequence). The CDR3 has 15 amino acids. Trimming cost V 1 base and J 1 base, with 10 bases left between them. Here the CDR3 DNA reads TGTGCCAGCAGCTTAGTGGCGGGCAGTAACTATGGCTACACCTTC. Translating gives CASSLVAGSNYGYTF. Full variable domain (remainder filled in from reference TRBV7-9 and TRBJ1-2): DTGVSQNPRHKITKRGQNVTFRCDPISEHNRLYWYRQTLGQGPEFLTYFQNEAQLEKSRLLSDRFSAERPKGSFSTLEIQRTEQGDSAMYLCASSLVAGSNYGYTFGSGTRLTVV.

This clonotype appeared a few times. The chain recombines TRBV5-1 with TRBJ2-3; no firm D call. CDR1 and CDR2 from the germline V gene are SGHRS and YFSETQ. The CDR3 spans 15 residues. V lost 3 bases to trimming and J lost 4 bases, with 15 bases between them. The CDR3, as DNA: TGCGCCAGCAGCTCGGAGCCTACAAGGGCAGATACGCAGTATTTT. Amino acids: CASSSEPTRADTQYF.

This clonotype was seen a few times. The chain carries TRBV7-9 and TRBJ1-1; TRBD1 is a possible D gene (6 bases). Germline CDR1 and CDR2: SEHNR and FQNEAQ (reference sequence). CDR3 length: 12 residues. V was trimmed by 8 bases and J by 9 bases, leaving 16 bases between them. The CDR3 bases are TGTGCCAGCGGACAAAGACAGGCACAAGCTTTCTTT. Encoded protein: CASGQRQAQAFF. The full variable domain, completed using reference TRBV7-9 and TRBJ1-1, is DTGVSQNPRHKITKRGQNVTFRCDPISEHNRLYWYRQTLGQGPEFLTYFQNEAQLEKSRLLSDRFSAERPKGSFSTLEIQRTEQGDSAMYLCASGQRQAQAFFGQGTRLTVV.

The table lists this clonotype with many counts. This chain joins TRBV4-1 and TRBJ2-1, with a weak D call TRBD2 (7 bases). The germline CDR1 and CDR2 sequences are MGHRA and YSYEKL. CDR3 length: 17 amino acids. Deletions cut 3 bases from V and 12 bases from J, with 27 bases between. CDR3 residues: CASSHEPTGSRGLGQFF. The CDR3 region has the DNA TGCGCCAGCAGCCACGAACCGACAGGATCGCGGGGGCTTGGGCAGTTCTTC.

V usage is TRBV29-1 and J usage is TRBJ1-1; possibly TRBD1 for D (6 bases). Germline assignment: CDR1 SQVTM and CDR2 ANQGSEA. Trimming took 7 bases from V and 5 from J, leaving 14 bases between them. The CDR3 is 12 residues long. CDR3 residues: CSAQRGLTEAFF. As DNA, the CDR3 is TGCAGCGCCCAGAGGGGGTTGACTGAAGCTTTCTTT. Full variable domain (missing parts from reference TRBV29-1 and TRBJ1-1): SAVISQKPSRDICQRGTSLTIQCQVDSQVTMMFWYRQQPGQSLTLIATANQGSEATYESGFVIDKFPISRPNLTFSTLTVSNMSPEDSSIYLCSAQRGLTEAFFGQGTRLTVV.

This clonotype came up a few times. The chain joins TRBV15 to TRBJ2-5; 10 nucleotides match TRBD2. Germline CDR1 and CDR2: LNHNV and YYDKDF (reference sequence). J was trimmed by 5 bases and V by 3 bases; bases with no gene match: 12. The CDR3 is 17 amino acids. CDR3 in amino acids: CATSSNERGGLGETQYF. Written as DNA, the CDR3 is TGTGCCACCAGCAGCAACGAGCGGGGGGGCCTGGGGGAGACCCAGTACTTC. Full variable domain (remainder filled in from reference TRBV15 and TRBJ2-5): DAMVIQNPRYQVTQFGKPVTLSCSQTLNHNVMYWYQQKSSQAPKLLFHYYDKDFNNEADTPDNFQSRRPNTSFCFLDIRSPGLGDTAMYLCATSSNERGGLGETQYFGPGTRLLVL.

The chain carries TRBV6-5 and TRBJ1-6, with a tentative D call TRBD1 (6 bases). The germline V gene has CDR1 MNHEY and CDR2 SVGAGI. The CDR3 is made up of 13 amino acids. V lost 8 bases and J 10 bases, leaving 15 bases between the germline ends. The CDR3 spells CASQKGGSSPLHF. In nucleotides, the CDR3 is TGTGCCAGCCAAAAGGGGGGGAGCTCACCCCTCCACTTT.

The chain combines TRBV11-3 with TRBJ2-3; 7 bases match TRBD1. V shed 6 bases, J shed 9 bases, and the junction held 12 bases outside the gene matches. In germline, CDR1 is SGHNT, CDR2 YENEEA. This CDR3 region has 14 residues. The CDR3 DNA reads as TGTGCCAGCAGTCTAGGGACAGAGAGACCAACGCAGTATTTT. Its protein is CASSLGTERPTQYF.